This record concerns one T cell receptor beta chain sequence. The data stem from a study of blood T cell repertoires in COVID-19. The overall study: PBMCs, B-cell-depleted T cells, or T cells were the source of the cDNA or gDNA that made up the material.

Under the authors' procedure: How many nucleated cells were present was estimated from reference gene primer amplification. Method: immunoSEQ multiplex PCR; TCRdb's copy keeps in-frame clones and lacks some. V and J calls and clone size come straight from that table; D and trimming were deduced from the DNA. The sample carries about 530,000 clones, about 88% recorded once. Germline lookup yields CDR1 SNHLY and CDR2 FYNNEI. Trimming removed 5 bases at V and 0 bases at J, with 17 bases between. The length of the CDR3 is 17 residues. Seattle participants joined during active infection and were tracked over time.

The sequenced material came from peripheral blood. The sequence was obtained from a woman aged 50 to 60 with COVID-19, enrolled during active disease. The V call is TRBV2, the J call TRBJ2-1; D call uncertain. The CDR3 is CASSLHPHGSSYNEQFF. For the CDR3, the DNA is TGTGCCAGCAGTCTCCACCCCCATGGTAGCTCCTACAATGAGCAGTTCTTC.